Presented here are 22 T cell receptor beta chains from one specimen sequenced in a study of OX40 agonist ivuxolimab in advanced cancers. The protocol was immunoSEQ multiplex PCR, while the TCRdb copy is restricted to in-frame clones and leaves out a portion. The sample contains 50,000 or so clones, 60% to 80% of which appear only once. This specimen consisted of CD4+ or CD8+ T cells sorted from blood, obtained in a trial of the OX40 agonist ivuxolimab. These receptors were obtained from an adult with an advanced solid tumor such as melanoma, head and neck, liver or kidney cancer.

The chain combines TRBV4-1 with TRBJ1-1; 11 bases agree with TRBD1. The CDR3 sequence is 15 residues long. Germline assignment: CDR1 MGHRA and CDR2 YSYEKL. With 0 bases clipped from V and 11 bases from J, the junction kept 8 bases outside the gene matches. CDR3 DNA sequence: TGCGCCAGCAGCCAAGATGAGGCCGGGACAGGGGGGGCTTTCTTT. It encodes CASSQDEAGTGGAFF.

The chain has TRBV2 and TRBJ1-2; 7 bases line up with TRBD1. Germline values: CDR1 SNHLY, CDR2 FYNNEI. Germline trimming cut 5 bases from V and 3 bases from J; bases unmatched to any gene: 3. The CDR3 runs to 13 residues. The CDR3 is CASSSGTDYGYTF. DNA of the CDR3: TGTGCCAGCAGTTCCGGGACAGACTATGGCTACACCTTC.

This rearrangement joins TRBV6-1 to TRBJ1-1; 7 positions agree with TRBD1. The CDR3 sequence is 12 residues long. Germline V gene sequence: CDR1 MNHNS, CDR2 SASEGT. The ends lost 10 bases at V and 0 bases at J; junction bases unmatched: 2. The CDR3 is CATDRVNTEAFF. The DNA for the CDR3 is TGTGCCACCGACAGGGTGAACACTGAAGCTTTCTTT.

This clone was picked up one time. CDR3 loop: CASRESSYNEQFF. In DNA form, the CDR3 reads TGTGCCAGCAGGGAGAGCTCCTACAATGAGCAGTTCTTC. This chain connects TRBV28 to TRBJ2-1; D not resolved. This CDR3 is 13 amino acids long. Trimming shortened V by 6 bases and J by 0 bases, and 6 bases separated the two germline ends. Germline V gene lookup returns CDR1 MDHEN and CDR2 SYDVKM.

The rearrangement links TRBV10-3 to TRBJ2-7, with 11 nucleotides matching TRBD1. Germline V gene sequence: CDR1 ENHRY, CDR2 SYGVKD. V lost 6 bases and J lost 1; bases outside the gene matches: 2. The CDR3 contains 14 residues. This CDR3 reads CAISRDRGSYEQYF. CDR3 DNA: TGTGCCATCAGCCGGGACAGGGGGTCCTACGAGCAGTACTTC.

The gene calls are TRBV19 and TRBJ1-1, with D possibly being TRBD1 (5 bases). CDR1 and CDR2 from the germline V gene are LNHDA and SQIVND (reference sequence). This CDR3 region has 13 residues. V lost 7 bases and J 4 bases, leaving 13 bases between the germline ends. The CDR3 spells CASKRGSSTEAFF. The DNA for the CDR3 is TGTGCCAGTAAACGGGGCTCCTCCACTGAAGCTTTCTTT.

This clone is labeled medium-sized. The CDR3 coding sequence is TGTGCCAGCAGCTTGGGGCAGGGGGCTTTTGGCTACACCTTC. Its translation is CASSLGQGAFGYTF. V usage is TRBV5-4 and J usage is TRBJ1-2; the match to TRBD1 covers 8 bases. Trimming removed 0 bases from V and 7 bases from J; junction bases left unmatched: 5. This CDR3 region has 14 residues. The germline gives CDR1 SGHNT, CDR2 YYREEE (reference sequence).

This sequence joins TRBV15 and TRBJ2-5, with 11 bases identical to TRBD1. Looked up from germline, CDR1 is LNHNV and CDR2 is YYDKDF (reference sequence). Trimming took 3 bases from V and 5 from J; bases not matched to a gene: 8. The CDR3 totals 16 residues. CDR3 nucleotide sequence: TGTGCCACCAGCAGTCTGGGACAGGGGGATGAGGAGACCCAGTACTTC. It specifies CATSSLGQGDEETQYF.

This clone was seen a handful of times. V and J are TRBV5-7 and TRBJ2-7, with D possibly TRBD2 on 5 matching bases. TRBV5-7 is classed as an ORF, of uncertain function. The CDR3 extends over 9 amino acids. This CDR3 reads CGRHEGQYF. The CDR3 nucleotides are TGTGGCCGCCATGAGGGGCAGTACTTC.

The gene calls are TRBV5-1 and TRBJ1-1; D is undetermined. V lost 4 bases and J lost 3, with 16 bases in between. The CDR3 has 15 amino acids. The germline V gene has CDR1 SGHRS and CDR2 YFSETQ. The CDR3 coding sequence is TGCGCCAGCAGCCTTCTCCGGCGACGGGACACTGAAGCTTTCTTT. Its protein product is CASSLLRRRDTEAFF.

The sample holds a few counts of this clone. This chain joins TRBV7-2 and TRBJ1-5; 7 bases fit TRBD1. The length of the CDR3 is 14 residues. Germline V gives CDR1 SGHTA, CDR2 FQGNSA. The ends lost 3 bases at V and 3 bases at J; junction bases unmatched: 2. The CDR3 nucleotides are TGTGCCAGCAGCTTTGGACAGGTCAATCAGCCCCAGCATTTT. Translating it yields CASSFGQVNQPQHF.

The chain joins TRBV6-5 to TRBJ2-3; 7 positions match TRBD2. The CDR3 contains 13 residues. The V segment lost 6 bases and the J segment 6 bases; nucleotides outside the gene matches: 6. Germline V lookup: CDR1 MNHEY, CDR2 SVGAGI. The DNA for the CDR3 is TGTGCCAGCAGAACATCGGGAGGCGATACGCAGTATTTT. Translated: CASRTSGGDTQYF.

The chain combines TRBV29-1 with TRBJ2-1; D is perhaps TRBD1 (6 bases). Germline V CDR1 and CDR2: SQVTM, ANQGSEA. V was cut by 6 bases and J by 4 bases, with 19 bases left in between. CDR3 length equals 15 residues. CDR3: CSVGDRSRGYNEQFF. CDR3 DNA sequence: TGCAGCGTGGGCGACAGGTCGAGGGGTTACAATGAGCAGTTCTTC.

This clone was observed a handful of times. J is TRBJ1-2 and V is TRBV14; perhaps TRBD1 as D (5 bases). CDR3 length equals 14 residues. The V gene's germline CDR1 is SGHDN and CDR2 FVKESK. V was trimmed by 2 bases and J by 4 bases, leaving 11 bases between them. CDR3 nucleotides: TGTGCCAGCAGCCAAATGCAGGGACCCTATGGCTACACCTTC. Amino acids: CASSQMQGPYGYTF.

This rearrangement joins TRBV7-9 to TRBJ2-1, with 9 bases identical to TRBD1. With 4 bases clipped from V and 9 bases from J, the junction kept 13 bases outside the gene matches. Per the germline V gene, CDR1 is SEHNR and CDR2 is FQNEAQ (reference sequence). There are 16 residues in the CDR3. The CDR3 DNA follows: TGTGCCAGCAGCTCGCCACATTGGGGACAGGGCGGTGAGCAGTTCTTC. It specifies CASSSPHWGQGGEQFF. Full variable domain (missing parts from reference TRBV7-9 and TRBJ2-1): DTGVSQNPRHKITKRGQNVTFRCDPISEHNRLYWYRQTLGQGPEFLTYFQNEAQLEKSRLLSDRFSAERPKGSFSTLEIQRTEQGDSAMYLCASSSPHWGQGGEQFFGPGTRLTVL.

Regarding this clone: A read error may produce the germline difference seen at one junction end. The chain employs TRBV7-7 and TRBJ2-1; D gene ambiguous. Germline values: CDR1 SSHAT, CDR2 FNYEAQ (reference sequence). This CDR3 region has 13 residues. CDR3: CASSQTGHNEQFF. For the CDR3, the DNA is TGTGCTAGCAGCCAGACTGGACACAATGAGCAGTTCTTC.

CDR3 sequence: CASGLRYTGELFF. The DNA of the CDR3 is TGTGCTAGTGGTTTGCGATATACCGGGGAGCTGTTTTTT. The chain is built from TRBV12-5 and TRBJ2-2; D remains ambiguous. V was pared by 2 bases and J by 5 bases, with 6 bases between. The CDR3 has 13 residues. Germline V gene lookup returns CDR1 LGHNT and CDR2 FRNRAP.

CDR3 DNA: TGTGCCAGTAGTAAACAGGCGTCCGGAAACACCATATATTTT. Protein product: CASSKQASGNTIYF. This rearrangement joins TRBV19 to TRBJ1-3, with a weak D call TRBD1 (5 bases). Germline CDR1 is LNHDA and CDR2 is SQIVND (reference sequence). V lost 4 bases and J lost 4, with 11 bases in between. CDR3 length: 14 residues.

The chain couples TRBV6-1 to TRBJ1-4; D is ambiguous. The germline V and J ends were trimmed by 2 bases and 3 bases, with 10 bases remaining between them. Germline V CDR1 and CDR2: MNHNS, SASEGT. This CDR3 is built from 15 residues. In nucleotides, the CDR3 is TGTGCCAGCAGTGAATCGGGGTCGGCTAATGAAAAACTGTTTTTT. Translating gives CASSESGSANEKLFF.

This chain joins TRBV7-2 and TRBJ1-5, with D perhaps matching TRBD1 (5 bases). Trimming cost V 5 bases and J 1 base, with 12 bases left between them. Germline V gene lookup returns CDR1 SGHTA and CDR2 FQGNSA. The CDR3 spans 15 residues. In nucleotides, the CDR3 is TGTGCCAGCAGCCCCATTCGGGGCAGCAATCAGCCCCAGCATTTT. Translating gives CASSPIRGSNQPQHF.

This sequence joins TRBV6-1 and TRBJ1-5, with D perhaps TRBD1 (5 bases). Germline V gene sequence: CDR1 MNHNS, CDR2 SASEGT. Trimming took off 2 bases at V and 1 base at J, with 6 bases between the two ends. The CDR3 consists of 14 residues. The CDR3 DNA sequence: TGTGCCAGCAGTGAATGGGGGAGCAATCAGCCCCAGCATTTT. Residues: CASSEWGSNQPQHF.

The rearrangement uses TRBV5-5 and TRBJ1-2; TRBD1 aligns across 7 bases. The CDR3 is 16 residues long. The V gene end was trimmed by 1 base and the J gene end by 0 bases; junction bases not matched to a gene: 6. CDR1 and CDR2 (germline): SGHKS, YYEKEE (reference sequence). The CDR3, as DNA: TGTGCCAGCAGCTTGAACAGGGGCTCGGCTAACTATGGCTACACCTTC. Protein product: CASSLNRGSANYGYTF.